Following are 10 T cell receptor beta chains from one sample sequenced in a study of shared clonotypes between healthy human individuals. Terminally differentiated effector memory CD45RA+ cells were excluded by CCR7 positive selection of CD45RO-negative cells. Profiled with immunoSEQ multiplex PCR; TCRdb holds only in-frame clones, not every one. The sample has around 1.9 million clones; just over 90% are singletons. Sequenced sample: naive CD8+ T cells from PBMCs. The receptor source for this set is a man aged 18 to 29 in good health. Some clones in this sample may be carry-over from other donors' samples.

This clone came up once. This chain connects TRBV7-9 to TRBJ1-1, with D tentatively TRBD1 (5 bases). V was clipped by 3 bases and J by 7 bases, with 12 bases between them. Per the germline V gene, CDR1 is SEHNR and CDR2 is FQNEAQ (reference sequence). This CDR3 has 13 amino acids. The CDR3 reads CASSFGTLGEAFF. Written as DNA, the CDR3 is TGTGCCAGCAGCTTTGGGACCCTCGGTGAAGCTTTCTTT.

The chain employs TRBV28 and TRBJ2-7; either TRBD1 or TRBD2 may fit D (5 bases each). Germline V lookup: CDR1 MDHEN, CDR2 SYDVKM. There are 15 residues in the CDR3. Trimming pared 2 bases from V and 1 base from J, leaving 12 bases between. The CDR3: CASSLEGPSSYEQYF. The DNA for the CDR3 is TGTGCCAGCAGTTTAGAGGGGCCCTCTTCCTACGAGCAGTACTTC.

To note about this clone: Other DNA sequences in this specimen translate into the identical CDR3. V gene TRBV5-1 combines with J gene TRBJ1-1, with no clear D. The V gene's germline CDR1 is SGHRS and CDR2 YFSETQ. The CDR3 loop spans 14 amino acids. V gave up 0 bases and J gave up 3 bases, with 9 bases separating them. The CDR3 DNA is TGCGCCAGCAGCTTGGCGGGCGGGCACACTGAAGCTTTCTTT. Translating it yields CASSLAGGHTEAFF.

The chain carries TRBV14 and TRBJ2-3, with D hard to call. V dropped 1 base and J dropped 6 bases, with 11 bases sitting between them. This CDR3 spans 14 amino acids. CDR1 is SGHDN, CDR2 FVKESK, per germline. The CDR3 here is CASSQVVRPDTQYF. The DNA for the CDR3 is TGTGCCAGCAGCCAAGTGGTGCGCCCGGATACGCAGTATTTT.

The rearrangement links TRBV28 to TRBJ2-2; D is unclear. Trimming pared 2 bases from V and 4 bases from J, leaving 8 bases between. The CDR3 totals 14 residues. Germline assignment: CDR1 MDHEN and CDR2 SYDVKM. The CDR3 DNA follows: TGTGCCAGCAGTTTAAACAGCTTCACCGGGGAGCTGTTTTTT. Its translation: CASSLNSFTGELFF.

In DNA form, the CDR3 reads TGTGCCAGCAGCGCCGGGACAGATGGAAACACCATATATTTT. Its translation: CASSAGTDGNTIYF. The chain recombines TRBV9 with TRBJ1-3; the match to TRBD1 covers 7 bases. Germline CDR1 reads SGDLS; CDR2 reads YYNGEE. The CDR3 consists of 14 residues. V shed 3 bases, J shed 3 bases, and the junction held 3 bases outside the gene matches.

The rearrangement links TRBV2 to TRBJ1-4; D is undetermined. Germline CDR1 SNHLY, CDR2 FYNNEI. CDR3 length equals 16 residues. The V end lost 6 bases, the J end lost 0 bases, and 14 bases lay between the germline ends. The CDR3 DNA sequence: TGTGCCAGCAGCCGCCGGGCCGCGGCAACTAATGAAAAACTGTTTTTT. Translating it yields CASSRRAAATNEKLFF.

This clone was seen only once. The V and J genes are TRBV6-1 and TRBJ2-7; TRBD1 matches 9 bases. CDR1 and CDR2 (germline): MNHNS, SASEGT. V shed 3 bases, J shed 6 bases, and the junction held 6 bases outside the gene matches. CDR3 length: 14 residues. The CDR3 here is CASSDLGTGSEQYF. In DNA form, the CDR3 reads TGTGCCAGCAGTGACCTGGGGACAGGGAGCGAGCAGTACTTC.

This clone was counted a single time. This chain connects TRBV28 to TRBJ1-3, with D perhaps TRBD1 (5 bases). The CDR3 consists of 14 residues. Trimming removed 6 bases at V and 2 bases at J, with 11 bases between. Germline V gives CDR1 MDHEN, CDR2 SYDVKM. In DNA, the CDR3 is TGTGCCAGCAGCCTGGGGCAGCCTGGAAACACCATATATTTT. Protein sequence: CASSLGQPGNTIYF.

The chain carries TRBV19 and TRBJ2-5; 8 bases map to TRBD1. The CDR3 is 16 residues long. Germline V CDR1 and CDR2: LNHDA, SQIVND (reference sequence). Germline trimming cut 2 bases from V and 3 bases from J; bases unmatched to any gene: 8. The CDR3 DNA is TGTGCCAGTAGTATAAAATGGACAGGGTTGGAAGAGACCCAGTACTTC. Translating it yields CASSIKWTGLEETQYF.